These 2 T cell receptor beta chains were all obtained from the same sample, sequenced in a study of T-cell memory formation after mild COVID-19. MiXCR, run by TCRdb on the 5' RACE reads, gives a single entry per CDR3 protein. The sample has fewer than 250,000 distinct CDR3 sequences, 27% seen once. Sequencing was carried out using PBMCs or a T cell subset sorted from them (not recorded which). The receptors here all came from an adult woman who had mild COVID-19 (a few samples of this study predate the infection). Cell type and time point are not known.

V usage is TRBV24-1 and J usage is TRBJ1-2, with 9 nucleotides matching TRBD1. The CDR3 spans 14 residues. Germline CDR1 KGHDR, CDR2 SFDVKD. Germline trimming cut 4 bases from V and 5 bases from J; bases unmatched to any gene: 4. CDR3 DNA: TGTGCCACCAGTGACCCCGGGACAGGGTATGGCTACACCTTC. Translating it yields CATSDPGTGYGYTF.

The rearrangement joins TRBV7-8 to TRBJ2-1; 12 bases map to TRBD2. The V and J ends lost 4 bases and 1 base, in that order; junction bases with no gene match: 5. There are 17 residues in the CDR3. Germline loops: CDR1 SGHVS, CDR2 FQNEAQ. The CDR3 protein is CASSSSGGASSYNEQFF. The CDR3 region has the DNA TGTGCCAGCAGCTCTAGCGGGGGGGCCTCGTCCTACAATGAGCAGTTCTTC.